Shown below are 20 T cell receptor beta chains from a single sample sequenced in a study of vaccination effects on CD4 cells after COVID-19. The repertoire was sequenced with immunoSEQ multiplex PCR; TCRdb's copy has only in-frame clones and lacks some. The table has roughly 60,000 clones, approximately 72% seen once; the top ten hold less than 25%. These receptors' antigens are unknown. It was after around 10 days of culture that CD4+ T cells were isolated. The sequencing used CD4+ T cells from PBMCs cultured without peptide, collected before COVID-19 vaccination. These receptors were taken from a human donor who had a prior SARS-CoV-2 infection.

J is TRBJ2-2 and V is TRBV15; TRBD2 aligns across 8 bases. CDR1 and CDR2 (germline): LNHNV, YYDKDF (reference sequence). The CDR3 length is 19 residues. V shed 0 bases and J 5 bases; nucleotides not matched to a gene: 14. Here the CDR3 reads CATSREASGRLGWTGELFF. CDR3 nucleotide sequence: TGTGCCACCAGCAGAGAGGCTAGCGGGCGCCTGGGTTGGACCGGGGAGCTGTTTTTT.

The V gene is TRBV21-1, the J gene TRBJ1-2. TRBV21-1 is a known pseudogene. The CDR3 sequence is 13 residues long. The CDR3 sequence: CASRSGPRYGYTF. Written as DNA, the CDR3 is TGTGCCAGCAGATCCGGGCCGCGGTATGGCTACACCTTC.

This clone was seen only a few times. The chain uses TRBV5-1 and TRBJ2-3, with 8 positions matching TRBD2. Trimming at V came to 3 bases and at J to 0 bases, leaving 9 bases not matched to a gene. The germline gives CDR1 SGHRS, CDR2 YFSETQ. The CDR3 extends over 17 amino acids. The CDR3 DNA reads as TGCGCCAGCAGCTGGCCGGTGGTAGCGGGGAGCACAGATACGCAGTATTTT. This sequence encodes CASSWPVVAGSTDTQYF.

This clone was seen a handful of times. The genes are TRBV6-5 and TRBJ2-7; 7 bases match TRBD2. The J segment lost 2 bases and the V segment lost 4 bases, leaving 2 bases of the junction unmatched. Germline loops: CDR1 MNHEY, CDR2 SVGAGI. There are 13 residues in the CDR3. DNA of the CDR3: TGTGCCAGCAGTTCTAGCGGAACCTACGAGCAGTACTTC. This codes for CASSSSGTYEQYF.

This clone was seen a handful of times. The chain joins TRBV10-2 to TRBJ2-7; D unclear. Trimming stripped 1 base from V and 4 bases from J, with 2 bases between. The V gene's germline CDR1 is WSHSY and CDR2 SAAADI. This CDR3 has 11 residues. CDR3 in DNA: TGCGCCAGCAGTGAGTATTACGAGCAGTACTTC. Translation gives CASSEYYEQYF.

The chain uses TRBV19 and TRBJ2-5, with TRBD1 matching over 11 bases. The CDR3 contains 15 residues. V shed 3 bases and J 4 bases; nucleotides not matched to a gene: 4. Per the germline V gene, CDR1 is LNHDA and CDR2 is SQIVND (reference sequence). The chain's CDR3 is CASSIRTGGTETQYF. CDR3 nucleotides: TGTGCCAGTAGTATCCGGACAGGGGGCACAGAGACCCAGTACTTC.

This clone was seen just once. The chain couples TRBV29-1 to TRBJ2-5, with D maybe TRBD2 (6 bases). The CDR3 extends over 14 amino acids. Per germline, CDR1 SQVTM and CDR2 ANQGSEA. The V gene lost 2 bases and the J gene lost 7 bases, with 17 bases spanning the gap. The CDR3 sequence: CSVEPNGGLRTQYF. The CDR3 DNA follows: TGCAGCGTTGAACCTAACGGAGGGCTAAGGACCCAGTACTTC.

This chain uses TRBV12-3 or TRBV12-4 with TRBJ2-1; D is ambiguous. The V end was cut by 5 bases, the J end by 6 bases, with 8 bases between. This CDR3 comprises 12 residues. The CDR3 DNA sequence: TGTGCCAGCAGTGGCAGACCCAATGAGCAGTTCTTC. Encoded protein: CASSGRPNEQFF.

The V gene is TRBV4-1, the J gene TRBJ2-7, with 9 bases aligning to TRBD2. The CDR3 covers 17 residues. The V gene end was trimmed by 3 bases and the J gene end by 2 bases; junction bases not matched to a gene: 11. Germline V gene sequence: CDR1 MGHRA, CDR2 YSYEKL. CDR3 in amino acids: CASSHMSSGSAPYEQYF. CDR3 sequence (DNA): TGCGCCAGCAGCCATATGAGTAGCGGGAGCGCTCCCTACGAGCAGTACTTC.

CDR3 loop: CSASPRGPYNEQFF. CDR3 in DNA: TGCAGTGCTAGTCCGCGGGGCCCCTACAATGAGCAGTTCTTC. This chain links TRBV20-1 with TRBJ2-1; a weak D match, TRBD2 (6 bases). This CDR3 has 14 residues. The germline V gene has CDR1 DFQATT and CDR2 SNEGSKA (reference sequence). Deletions cut 3 bases from V and 2 bases from J, with 11 bases between.

The chain carries TRBV15 and TRBJ1-1; D unresolved. V lost 5 bases, J lost 3 bases, and 10 bases lay in between. The CDR3 consists of 13 residues. CDR1 is LNHNV and CDR2 is YYDKDF in the germline V gene (reference sequence). This CDR3 is CATSRRQDTEAFF. The CDR3 nucleotides read TGTGCCACCAGCCGTCGTCAAGACACTGAAGCTTTCTTT.

V is TRBV6-1 and J is TRBJ1-2; D not certain. The CDR3 totals 15 residues. V was trimmed by 3 bases and J by 6 bases, leaving 17 bases between them. Germline V gene data show CDR1 as MNHNS and CDR2 as SASEGT. CDR3 nucleotide sequence: TGTGCCAGCAGTGACCCGCGAAGACCCCCCGATGGCTACACCTTC. Its protein is CASSDPRRPPDGYTF.

The J gene is TRBJ2-3, the V gene TRBV24-1; D remains unclear. The V gene's germline CDR1 is KGHDR and CDR2 SFDVKD. V was clipped by 3 bases and J by 0 bases, with 6 bases between them. The CDR3 runs to 14 residues. CDR3 DNA sequence: TGTGCCACCAGTGATCGTATAAGCACAGATACGCAGTATTTT. Translated: CATSDRISTDTQYF.

DNA for the CDR3: TGTGCCAGCATGCCAGGGTATACCTATGGCTACACCTTC. Residues: CASMPGYTYGYTF. The J gene is TRBJ1-2, the V gene TRBV2, with D possibly being TRBD1 (5 bases). Germline V gene sequence: CDR1 SNHLY, CDR2 FYNNEI. V lost 7 bases and J 4 bases, leaving 13 bases between the germline ends. The CDR3 sequence is 13 residues long.

The V and J genes are TRBV2 and TRBJ2-1, with TRBD2 identical over 7 bases. Germline V lookup: CDR1 SNHLY, CDR2 FYNNEI. The CDR3 has 15 amino acids. J gave up 6 bases and V 6 bases, and 11 bases lay outside the gene matches. This CDR3 is CASSAGTNWINEQFF. Here the CDR3 DNA reads TGTGCCAGCAGCGCCGGGACTAACTGGATCAATGAGCAGTTCTTC. Using reference TRBV2 and TRBJ2-1 for the parts outside the CDR3, the full variable domain is EPEVTQTPSHQVTQMGQEVILRCVPISNHLYFYWYRQILGQKVEFLVSFYNNEISEKSEIFDDQFSVERPDGSNFTLKIRSTKLEDSAMYFCASSAGTNWINEQFFGPGTRLTVL.

The rearrangement uses TRBV11-1 and TRBJ2-7; D is perhaps TRBD1 (5 bases). The CDR3 has 13 residues. Deletions cut 2 bases from V and 5 bases from J, with 10 bases between. In germline, CDR1 is SGHAT, CDR2 FQDESV (reference sequence). The CDR3 sequence: CASSLRQGHEQYF. For the CDR3, the DNA is TGTGCCAGCAGCTTAAGGCAGGGCCACGAGCAGTACTTC.

The chain combines TRBV20-1 with TRBJ2-7; TRBD1 matches 10 bases. Germline V CDR1 and CDR2: DFQATT, SNEGSKA (reference sequence). CDR3 length: 13 amino acids. The junction had 5 bases not matched to a gene; V was cut back by 3 bases and J by 6 bases. The CDR3 nucleotides read TGCAGTGCTAGTAGACAGGGGGCAAGCGAGCAGTACTTC. Protein: CSASRQGASEQYF.

The chain has TRBV27 and TRBJ2-7; 10 bases line up with TRBD1. Germline V CDR1 and CDR2: MNHEY, SMNVEV (reference sequence). CDR3 size: 14 residues. The V gene end was trimmed by 6 bases and the J gene end by 9 bases; junction bases not matched to a gene: 11. CDR3 region: CASSSRQGARRQYF. In DNA form, the CDR3 reads TGTGCCAGCAGCTCGAGACAGGGGGCAAGACGGCAGTACTTC.

The J gene is TRBJ2-1, the V gene TRBV2; 7 bases map to TRBD1. This CDR3 is 12 amino acids long. The trim removed 7 bases at V and 13 bases at J, leaving 10 bases unmatched. From germline, CDR1 is SNHLY and CDR2 FYNNEI. DNA for the CDR3: TGTGCCAGCATTACAAACCGGGACAGACAGTTCTTC. Its protein is CASITNRDRQFF.

The genes are TRBV2 and TRBJ2-2; tentative D call: TRBD1 (6 bases). CDR1 is SNHLY, CDR2 FYNNEI, per germline. Trimming stripped 0 bases from V and 6 bases from J, with 14 bases between. The CDR3 sequence is 16 residues long. CDR3 DNA: TGTGCCAGCAGTGAAGCGAGGGGGAGTTTCGCCGGGGAGCTGTTTTTT. Protein: CASSEARGSFAGELFF.